These 28 T cell receptor beta chains were all obtained from the same sample, sequenced in a study of T cells in localized non-small cell lung cancer. The table came from immunoSEQ multiplex PCR; TCRdb's copy has only in-frame clones and leaves some out. The sample lists tens of thousands of clones, around 87% occurring once. This material consisted of PBMCs, taken before any cancer treatment. Receptors were obtained from a female donor with stage II lung adenocarcinoma.

This chain links TRBV2 with TRBJ1-2; D perhaps matches TRBD1 (6 bases). Germline CDR1 and CDR2: SNHLY and FYNNEI. Trimming took 5 bases from V and 6 from J, leaving 10 bases between them. The CDR3 sequence is 12 residues long. This CDR3 reads CASSPSGDGYTF. The CDR3 coding sequence is TGTGCCAGCAGTCCCTCAGGGGATGGCTACACCTTC.

The gene calls are TRBV28 and TRBJ2-1, with 11 bases aligning to TRBD1. The CDR3 loop spans 11 amino acids. Germline V gene lookup returns CDR1 MDHEN and CDR2 SYDVKM. The V gene end was trimmed by 11 bases and the J gene end by 9 bases; junction bases not matched to a gene: 3. CDR3 residues: CAGQGAREQFF. CDR3 DNA sequence: TGTGCCGGACAGGGGGCGCGTGAGCAGTTCTTC.

This clone appeared a single time. The V gene is TRBV27, the J gene TRBJ2-2; TRBD1 matches at 11 bases. Germline loops: CDR1 MNHEY, CDR2 SMNVEV (reference sequence). The CDR3 runs to 16 residues. V dropped 5 bases and J dropped 7; count of bases not matched to a gene: 9. In nucleotides, the CDR3 is TGTGCCAGCAGTACTCCTTTGGACAGGGGGCTCGGGGAGCTGTTTTTT. This encodes CASSTPLDRGLGELFF.

This chain uses TRBV12-5 with TRBJ2-1; D is unclear. The CDR3 contains 13 residues. The germline V gene has CDR1 LGHNT and CDR2 FRNRAP. Trimming stripped 7 bases from V and 2 bases from J, with 9 bases between. The CDR3 reads CASASGPYNEQFF. As DNA, the CDR3 is TGTGCTAGTGCCTCGGGCCCCTACAATGAGCAGTTCTTC.

V gene TRBV10-3 combines with J gene TRBJ2-3; D gene uncertain. V lost 6 bases, J lost 1 base, and 2 bases lay in between. From germline, CDR1 is ENHRY and CDR2 SYGVKD. This CDR3 has 11 amino acids. CDR3 sequence (DNA): TGTGCCATCAGAGGCACAGATACGCAGTATTTT. This translates into CAIRGTDTQYF.

Of note for this clone: An end of the junction differs from the germline gene, which may be a read error. The CDR3 DNA is TGCGCCAGCAGTGGGCAGAACAGCGGGGAGCTGTTTTTT. It codes for CASSGQNSGELFF. This chain uses TRBV10-1 with TRBJ2-2, with D unclear. The length of the CDR3 is 13 residues. CDR1 is WNHNN and CDR2 is SYGVQD in the germline V gene (reference sequence).

This clone was detected a few times. V usage is TRBV27 and J usage is TRBJ1-1, with a possible D match to TRBD1 (5 bases). The ends were cut back, 5 bases at V and 6 bases at J, with 16 bases in the middle. Germline V gene data show CDR1 as MNHEY and CDR2 as SMNVEV (reference sequence). The CDR3 runs 14 residues. CDR3 DNA sequence: TGTGCCAGCAGTCGATTCAGGGAAGACCCTGAAGCTTTCTTT. This sequence encodes CASSRFREDPEAFF.

The rearrangement links TRBV18 to TRBJ1-3; 7 bases agree with TRBD1. This CDR3 spans 15 amino acids. Germline assignment: CDR1 KGHSH and CDR2 LQKENI. The junction had 4 bases not matched to a gene; V was cut back by 5 bases and J by 0 bases. The CDR3 DNA follows: TGTGCCAGCTCAACGGGACAGCTCTCTGGAAACACCATATATTTT. Its protein is CASSTGQLSGNTIYF.

This clone rates as medium-sized. This chain links TRBV2 with TRBJ1-1; D is undetermined. The V end lost 0 bases, the J end lost 0 bases, and 11 bases lay between the germline ends. The CDR3 has 16 amino acids. Germline V gene data show CDR1 as SNHLY and CDR2 as FYNNEI. This CDR3 reads CASSEAYQTMNTEAFF. The CDR3 DNA sequence: TGTGCCAGCAGTGAAGCGTATCAAACCATGAACACTGAAGCTTTCTTT.

V is TRBV5-1 and J is TRBJ1-1, with TRBD1 matching 10 bases. V dropped 5 bases and J dropped 0; count of bases not matched to a gene: 4. CDR3 length: 15 residues. Germline-derived CDR1 and CDR2 are SGHRS and YFSETQ. The CDR3 loop reads CASSLGTGVNTEAFF. The CDR3 DNA sequence: TGCGCCAGCAGTTTAGGGACAGGGGTGAACACTGAAGCTTTCTTT.

The rearrangement links TRBV7-8 to TRBJ1-1; D gene uncertain. The CDR3 is 14 residues long. The V gene lost 5 bases and the J gene lost 3 bases, with 13 bases spanning the gap. The V gene's germline CDR1 is SGHVS and CDR2 FQNEAQ. CDR3 DNA sequence: TGTGCCAGCAGCCCCCTGGGCGGGTACACTGAAGCTTTCTTT. Translation: CASSPLGGYTEAFF.

This clone was seen a few times. The chain links TRBV10-3 to TRBJ1-5, with 9 bases that match TRBD1. Trimming cost V 6 bases and J 2 bases; bases outside gene matches: 8. Per the germline V gene, CDR1 is ENHRY and CDR2 is SYGVKD. The CDR3 runs 16 residues. DNA for the CDR3: TGTGCCATCAGCGGGACAGGGCGTCTCGGCAATCAGCCCCAGCATTTT. Its protein product is CAISGTGRLGNQPQHF.

The chain has TRBV7-3 and TRBJ1-1; possible D gene TRBD1, 5 bases. V was cut by 6 bases and J by 4 bases, with 12 bases left in between. This CDR3 is 13 amino acids long. Germline V lookup: CDR1 SGHTA, CDR2 FQGTGA. CDR3 bases: TGTGCCAGCAGTCAGGGCAGTATCACTGAAGCTTTCTTT. As protein: CASSQGSITEAFF. The full variable domain, rest sourced from reference TRBV7-3 and TRBJ1-1, is GAGVSQTPSNKVTEKGKYVELRCDPISGHTALYWYRQSLGQGPEFLIYFQGTGAADDSGLPNDRFFAVRPEGSVSTLKIQRTERGDSAVYLCASSQGSITEAFFGQGTRLTVV.

The chain recombines TRBV18 with TRBJ2-2; 9 bases fit TRBD1. The CDR3 covers 15 residues. J lost 2 bases, V lost 5 bases, and 3 bases had no gene match. Germline V gene sequence: CDR1 KGHSH, CDR2 LQKENI. The CDR3 nucleotides are TGTGCCAGCTCAGAGGACAGGGGCAACACCGGGGAGCTGTTTTTT. As protein: CASSEDRGNTGELFF. Full variable domain (missing parts from reference TRBV18 and TRBJ2-2): NAGVMQNPRHLVRRRGQEARLRCSPMKGHSHVYWYRQLPEEGLKFMVYLQKENIIDESGMPKERFSAEFPKEGPSILRIQQVVRGDSAAYFCASSEDRGNTGELFFGEGSRLTVL.

The rearrangement uses TRBV6-1 and TRBJ2-5, with 9 bases fitting TRBD2. The CDR3 length is 16 residues. The V gene end was trimmed by 4 bases and the J gene end by 0 bases; junction bases not matched to a gene: 6. CDR1 is MNHNS and CDR2 is SASEGT in the germline V gene. DNA for the CDR3: TGTGCCAGCAGTGCAGCGGGAGGACGGTACCAAGAGACCCAGTACTTC. The encoded protein is CASSAAGGRYQETQYF.

The chain couples TRBV25-1 to TRBJ1-1; D possibly corresponds to TRBD1 (5 bases). V gave up 8 bases and J gave up 3 bases, with 19 bases separating them. This CDR3 is 15 amino acids long. CDR1 is MGHDK and CDR2 is SYGVNS in the germline V gene. CDR3 region: CASHARVGADTEAFF. CDR3 nucleotides: TGTGCCAGCCATGCAAGGGTAGGGGCCGACACTGAAGCTTTCTTT.

This clone was picked up a small number of times. The chain combines TRBV29-1 with TRBJ1-1; the D gene is possibly TRBD1 (5 bases). Germline V CDR1 and CDR2: SQVTM, ANQGSEA. The CDR3 is made up of 13 amino acids. V dropped 6 bases and J dropped 2 bases, with 13 bases sitting between them. Here the CDR3 reads CSVRTLRNTEAFF. For the CDR3, the DNA is TGCAGCGTCCGGACACTACGAAACACTGAAGCTTTCTTT.

J is TRBJ2-3 and V is TRBV5-6; D call uncertain. V was clipped by 0 bases and J by 4 bases, with 6 bases between them. The CDR3 is 13 residues long. The V gene's germline CDR1 is SGHDT and CDR2 YYEEEE. The CDR3 is CASSLARSDTQYF. The DNA of the CDR3 is TGTGCCAGCAGCTTGGCCAGGTCAGATACGCAGTATTTT.

This rearrangement joins TRBV27 to TRBJ2-1; D possibly uses TRBD1 or TRBD2 (5 bases each). V lost 2 bases to trimming and J lost 3 bases, with 11 bases between them. The CDR3 extends over 15 amino acids. CDR1 and CDR2 (germline): MNHEY, SMNVEV (reference sequence). CDR3 protein: CASSLRGAGYNEQFF. CDR3 coding DNA: TGTGCCAGCAGTTTACGAGGGGCGGGCTACAATGAGCAGTTCTTC.

This rearrangement joins TRBV5-4 to TRBJ2-7, with D perhaps matching TRBD1 (6 bases). This CDR3 is 18 amino acids long. Between the trimmed V and J ends, which lost 4 bases and 3 bases, there was a span of 26 bases. The V gene's germline CDR1 is SGHNT and CDR2 YYREEE (reference sequence). CDR3 DNA sequence: TGTGCCAGCAGCCCGATAAAGGGTACCGGGACAAAAATCTACGAGCAGTACTTC. It encodes CASSPIKGTGTKIYEQYF.

The chain uses TRBV7-8 and TRBJ1-1; the D gene is possibly TRBD1 (5 bases). The CDR3 consists of 13 residues. Deletions cut 1 base from V and 7 bases from J, with 10 bases between. The germline CDR1 and CDR2 sequences are SGHVS and FQNEAQ. This CDR3 is CASSLGSGIEAFF. The CDR3 DNA follows: TGTGCCAGCAGCTTAGGTTCAGGGATTGAAGCTTTCTTT.

This clone was recorded a few times. The chain recombines TRBV7-2 with TRBJ1-1, with D unresolved. Trimming shortened V by 1 base and J by 3 bases, and 12 bases separated the two germline ends. The CDR3 sequence is 15 residues long. CDR1 and CDR2 from the germline V gene are SGHTA and FQGNSA. CDR3 nucleotide sequence: TGTGCCAGCAGCTTAGAACACGCGGGAGACACTGAAGCTTTCTTT. Translated, it gives CASSLEHAGDTEAFF.

V usage is TRBV4-2 and J usage is TRBJ2-2; 10 positions match TRBD2. The CDR3 is 18 residues long. V dropped 0 bases and J dropped 0; count of bases not matched to a gene: 4. CDR1 is LGHNA and CDR2 is YNFKEQ in the germline V gene. The chain's CDR3 is CASSQDPAGGPNTGELFF. CDR3 DNA: TGTGCCAGCAGCCAAGATCCAGCGGGGGGGCCGAACACCGGGGAGCTGTTTTTT.

The rearrangement joins TRBV9 to TRBJ2-3, with TRBD2 matching over 12 bases. The CDR3 has 16 residues. Trimming took 3 bases from V and 4 from J; bases not matched to a gene: 6. CDR1 is SGDLS and CDR2 is YYNGEE in the germline V gene. The CDR3 protein is CASSETTSGGSDTQYF. As DNA, the CDR3 is TGTGCCAGCAGCGAAACGACTAGCGGGGGTTCAGATACGCAGTATTTT. Looking up the rest from reference TRBV9 and TRBJ2-3 gives the full variable domain: DSGVTQTPKHLITATGQRVTLRCSPRSGDLSVYWYQQSLDQGLQFLIQYYNGEERAKGNILERFSAQQFPDLHSELNLSSLELGDSALYFCASSETTSGGSDTQYFGPGTRLTVL.

This clone was found once. The chain combines TRBV7-6 with TRBJ2-7; 7 bases line up with TRBD1. J was trimmed by 7 bases and V by 4 bases; bases with no gene match: 10. The CDR3 runs 14 residues. Germline V gene lookup returns CDR1 SGHVS and CDR2 FNYEAQ. The CDR3 spells CASSSDRTGMEQYF. The CDR3 nucleotides are TGTGCCAGCAGCTCGGATCGGACAGGCATGGAGCAGTACTTC.

The gene calls are TRBV7-8 and TRBJ2-2; the match to TRBD2 covers 8 bases. Germline lookup yields CDR1 SGHVS and CDR2 FQNEAQ. There are 15 residues in the CDR3. Trimming at V came to 1 base and at J to 7 bases, leaving 5 bases not matched to a gene. This CDR3 is CASSLVLAGGGELFF. Here the CDR3 DNA reads TGTGCCAGCAGCTTAGTTCTCGCGGGGGGCGGGGAGCTGTTTTTT.

The gene calls are TRBV18 and TRBJ1-2; TRBD1 agrees at 7 bases. Germline trimming cut 0 bases from V and 2 bases from J; bases unmatched to any gene: 3. Germline CDR1 KGHSH, CDR2 LQKENI. CDR3 length equals 15 residues. CDR3: CASSPPDRSNYGYTF. The CDR3 nucleotides read TGTGCCAGCTCACCACCGGACAGGTCGAACTATGGCTACACCTTC.

The chain is built from TRBV7-9 and TRBJ2-3, with a weak D call TRBD1 (5 bases). Looked up from germline, CDR1 is SEHNR and CDR2 is FQNEAQ (reference sequence). V was shortened by 1 base and J by 0 bases, with 11 bases between the two germline ends. The CDR3 has 16 amino acids. CDR3 sequence: CASSLGSQASTDTQYF. In DNA form, the CDR3 reads TGTGCCAGCAGCTTAGGATCACAGGCTAGCACAGATACGCAGTATTTT.